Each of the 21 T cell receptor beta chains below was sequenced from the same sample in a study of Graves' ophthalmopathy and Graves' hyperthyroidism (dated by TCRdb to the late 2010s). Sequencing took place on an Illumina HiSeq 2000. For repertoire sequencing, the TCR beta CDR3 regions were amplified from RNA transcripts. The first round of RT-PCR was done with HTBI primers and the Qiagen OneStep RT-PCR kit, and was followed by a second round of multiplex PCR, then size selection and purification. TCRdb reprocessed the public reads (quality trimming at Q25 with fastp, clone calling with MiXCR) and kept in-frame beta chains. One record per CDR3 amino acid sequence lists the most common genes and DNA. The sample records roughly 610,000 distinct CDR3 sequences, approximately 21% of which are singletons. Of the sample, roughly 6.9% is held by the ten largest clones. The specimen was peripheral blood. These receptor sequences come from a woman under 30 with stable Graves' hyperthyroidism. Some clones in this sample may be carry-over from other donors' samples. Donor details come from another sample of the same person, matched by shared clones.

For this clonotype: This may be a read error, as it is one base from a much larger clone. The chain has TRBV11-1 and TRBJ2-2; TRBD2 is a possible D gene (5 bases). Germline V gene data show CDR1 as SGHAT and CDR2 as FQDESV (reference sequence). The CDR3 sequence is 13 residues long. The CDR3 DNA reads TGTGCCAGCAGCTTAGTACGGACCGGGGAGCTGTGTTTT. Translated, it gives CASSLVRTGELCF. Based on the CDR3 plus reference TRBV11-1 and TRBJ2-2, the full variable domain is EAEVAQSPRYKITEKSQAVAFWCDPISGHATLYWYRQILGQGPELLVQFQDESVVDDSQLPKDRFSAERLKGVDSTLKIQPAELGDSAMYLCASSLVRTGELCFGEGSRLTVL.

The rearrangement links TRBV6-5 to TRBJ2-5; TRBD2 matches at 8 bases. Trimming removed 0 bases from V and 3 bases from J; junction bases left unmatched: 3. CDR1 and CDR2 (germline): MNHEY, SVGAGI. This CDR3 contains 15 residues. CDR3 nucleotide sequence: TGTGCCAGCAGTTACTCGTCACTAGCGGAAGAGACCCAGTACTTC. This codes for CASSYSSLAEETQYF.

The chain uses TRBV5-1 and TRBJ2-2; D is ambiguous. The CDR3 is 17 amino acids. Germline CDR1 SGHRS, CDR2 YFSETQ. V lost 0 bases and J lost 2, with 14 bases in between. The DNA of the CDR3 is TGCGCCAGCAGCTTGGCCGCTAGGGCAGGAAACACCGGGGAGCTGTTTTTT. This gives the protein CASSLAARAGNTGELFF.

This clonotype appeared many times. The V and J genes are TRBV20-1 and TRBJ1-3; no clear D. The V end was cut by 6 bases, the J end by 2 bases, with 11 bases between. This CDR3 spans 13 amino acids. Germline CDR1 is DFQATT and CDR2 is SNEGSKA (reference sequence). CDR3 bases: TGCAGTGCAAAGCGGGGTACTGGAAACACCATATATTTT. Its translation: CSAKRGTGNTIYF.

The CDR3 nucleotides are TGTGCCAGCAGCTTAAGCGTTGGCCTAGCGGGTGCGGCCGGGGAGCTGTTTTTT. The encoded protein is CASSLSVGLAGAAGELFF. The rearrangement uses TRBV7-3 and TRBJ2-2; 8 positions agree with TRBD2. Germline V gives CDR1 SGHTA, CDR2 FQGTGA. The V gene end was trimmed by 1 base and the J gene end by 6 bases; junction bases not matched to a gene: 13. This CDR3 is built from 18 residues.

The CDR3 loop is CASSVQRRKNIQYF. For the CDR3, the DNA is TGTGCCAGCAGTGTGCAGAGAAGAAAAAACATTCAGTACTTC. The chain combines TRBV2 with TRBJ2-4; D is unresolved. Germline CDR1 SNHLY, CDR2 FYNNEI. The V gene lost 4 bases and the J gene lost 4 bases, with 11 bases spanning the gap. The CDR3 runs to 14 residues.

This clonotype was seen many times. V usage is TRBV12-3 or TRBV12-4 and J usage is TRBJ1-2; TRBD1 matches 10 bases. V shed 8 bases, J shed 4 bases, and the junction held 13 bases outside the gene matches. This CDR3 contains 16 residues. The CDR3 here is CASGPGWDRGIYGYTF. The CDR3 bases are TGTGCCAGCGGCCCCGGATGGGACAGGGGAATCTATGGCTACACCTTC.

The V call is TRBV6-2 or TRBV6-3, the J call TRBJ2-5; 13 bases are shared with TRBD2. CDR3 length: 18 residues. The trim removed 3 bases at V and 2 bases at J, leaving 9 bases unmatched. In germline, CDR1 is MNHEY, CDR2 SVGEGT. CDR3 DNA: TGTGCCAGCAGTTATACAAGAGGACTAGCGGGGGAGCAAGAGACCCAGTACTTC. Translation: CASSYTRGLAGEQETQYF.

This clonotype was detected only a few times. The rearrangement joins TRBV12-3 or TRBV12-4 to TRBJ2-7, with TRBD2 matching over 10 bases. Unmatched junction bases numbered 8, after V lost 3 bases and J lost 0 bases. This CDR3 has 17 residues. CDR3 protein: CASSFPQTSGFSYEQYF. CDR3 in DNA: TGTGCCAGCAGTTTCCCTCAGACTAGCGGGTTCTCCTACGAGCAGTACTTC.

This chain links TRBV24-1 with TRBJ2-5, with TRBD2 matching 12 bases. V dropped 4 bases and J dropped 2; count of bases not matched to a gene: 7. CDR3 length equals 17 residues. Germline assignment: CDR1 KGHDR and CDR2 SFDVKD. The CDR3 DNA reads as TGTGCCACCAGTGACCTCTCACTAGCGGGGGGACAAGAGACCCAGTACTTC. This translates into CATSDLSLAGGQETQYF.

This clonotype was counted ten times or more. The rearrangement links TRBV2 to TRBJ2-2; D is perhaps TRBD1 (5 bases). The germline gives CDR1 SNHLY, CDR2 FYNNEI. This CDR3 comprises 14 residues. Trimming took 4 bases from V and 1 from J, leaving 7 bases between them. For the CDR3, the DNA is TGTGCCAGCAGTGGAACAGGGAACACCGGGGAGCTGTTTTTT. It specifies CASSGTGNTGELFF.

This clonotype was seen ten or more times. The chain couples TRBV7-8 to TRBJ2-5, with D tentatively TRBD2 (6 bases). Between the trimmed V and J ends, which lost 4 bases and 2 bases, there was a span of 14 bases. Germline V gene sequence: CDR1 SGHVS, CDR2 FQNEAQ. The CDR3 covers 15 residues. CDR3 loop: CASSSIGTEQETQYF. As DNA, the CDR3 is TGTGCCAGCAGCTCGATCGGGACTGAACAAGAGACCCAGTACTTC.

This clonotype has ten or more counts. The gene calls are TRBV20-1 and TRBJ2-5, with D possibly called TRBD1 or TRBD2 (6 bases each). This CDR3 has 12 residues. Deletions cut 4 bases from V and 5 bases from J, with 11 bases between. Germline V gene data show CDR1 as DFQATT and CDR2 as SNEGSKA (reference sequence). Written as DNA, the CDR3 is TGCAGTGCTAACGGGGGCGGGGAGACCCAGTACTTC. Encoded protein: CSANGGGETQYF.

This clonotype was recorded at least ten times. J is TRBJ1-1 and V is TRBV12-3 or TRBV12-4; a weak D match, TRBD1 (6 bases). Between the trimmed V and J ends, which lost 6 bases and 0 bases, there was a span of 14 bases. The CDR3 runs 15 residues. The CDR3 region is CASSPTGKMNTEAFF. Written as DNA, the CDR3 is TGTGCCAGCAGCCCCACAGGGAAAATGAACACTGAAGCTTTCTTT.

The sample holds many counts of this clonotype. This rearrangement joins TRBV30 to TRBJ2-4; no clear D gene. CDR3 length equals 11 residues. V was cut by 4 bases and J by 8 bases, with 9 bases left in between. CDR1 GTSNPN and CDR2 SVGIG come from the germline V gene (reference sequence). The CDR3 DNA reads TGTGCCTGGACCCATGCCGACATTCAGTACTTC. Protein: CAWTHADIQYF.

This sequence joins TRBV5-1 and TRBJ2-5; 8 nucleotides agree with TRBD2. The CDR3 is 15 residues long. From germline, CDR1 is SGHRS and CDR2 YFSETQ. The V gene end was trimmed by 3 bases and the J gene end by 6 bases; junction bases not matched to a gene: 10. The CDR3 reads CASSSVSGGRQTQYF. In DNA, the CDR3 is TGCGCCAGCAGCTCTGTGTCGGGAGGGCGGCAGACCCAGTACTTC.

The CDR3 reads CASSYSGRPKNTEAFF. The CDR3 DNA reads TGTGCCAGCAGTTACTCCGGACGGCCAAAGAACACTGAAGCTTTCTTT. The J gene is TRBJ1-1, the V gene TRBV6-5; D is undetermined. CDR1 is MNHEY and CDR2 is SVGAGI in the germline V gene. The CDR3 is 16 amino acids. V gave up 0 bases and J gave up 1 base, with 12 bases separating them.

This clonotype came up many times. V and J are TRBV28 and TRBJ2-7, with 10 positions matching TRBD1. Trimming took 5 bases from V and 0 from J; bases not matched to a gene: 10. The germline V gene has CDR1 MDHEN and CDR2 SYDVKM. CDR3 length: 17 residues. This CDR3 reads CASSARPGTGDSYEQYF. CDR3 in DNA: TGTGCCAGCAGTGCCAGACCCGGGACAGGGGACTCCTACGAGCAGTACTTC.

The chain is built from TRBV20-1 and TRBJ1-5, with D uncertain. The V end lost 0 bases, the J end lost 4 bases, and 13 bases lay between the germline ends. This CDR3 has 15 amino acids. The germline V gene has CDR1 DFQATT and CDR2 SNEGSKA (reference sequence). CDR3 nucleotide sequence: TGCAGTGCTAGAGATCACGACCAGAGGAATCAGCCCCAGCATTTT. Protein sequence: CSARDHDQRNQPQHF.

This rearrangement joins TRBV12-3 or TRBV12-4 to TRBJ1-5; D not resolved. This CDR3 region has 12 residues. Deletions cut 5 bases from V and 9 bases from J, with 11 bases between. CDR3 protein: CASSPGGLPQHF. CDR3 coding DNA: TGTGCCAGCAGTCCGGGCGGGTTGCCCCAGCATTTT.

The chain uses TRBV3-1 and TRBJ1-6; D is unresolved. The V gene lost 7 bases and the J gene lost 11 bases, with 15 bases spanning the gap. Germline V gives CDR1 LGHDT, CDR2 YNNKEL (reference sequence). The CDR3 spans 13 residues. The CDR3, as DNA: TGTGCCAGCACGATTGGGAATGATCCACCCCTCCACTTT. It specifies CASTIGNDPPLHF.